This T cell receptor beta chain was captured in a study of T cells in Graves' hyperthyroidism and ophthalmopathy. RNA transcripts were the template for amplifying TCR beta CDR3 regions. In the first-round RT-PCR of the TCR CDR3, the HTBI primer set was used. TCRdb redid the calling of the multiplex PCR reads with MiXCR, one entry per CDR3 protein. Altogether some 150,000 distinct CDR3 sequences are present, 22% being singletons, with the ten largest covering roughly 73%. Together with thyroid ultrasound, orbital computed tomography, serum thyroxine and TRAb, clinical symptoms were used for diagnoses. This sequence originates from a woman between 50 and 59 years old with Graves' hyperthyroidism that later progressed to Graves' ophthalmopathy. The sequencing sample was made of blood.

The CDR3 nucleotides read TGTGCCAGCAGATCAGAGTTGGGGGCCGCGGAAGCTTTCTTT. Encoded protein: CASRSELGAAEAFF. The rearrangement links TRBV7-6 to TRBJ1-1; tentatively, D is TRBD1 (6 bases). V lost 6 bases to trimming and J lost 8 bases, with 19 bases between them. From germline, CDR1 is SGHVS and CDR2 FNYEAQ. This CDR3 is built from 14 residues.